What follows describes a single T cell receptor (beta chain). The same CDR3 is also encoded by other DNA sequences in this sample. Sequenced by immunoSEQ multiplex PCR; TCRdb stores in-frame clones only, minus some. The sample lists 220,000 or so clones; around 83% were seen once. The sample originates from a study of blood T cell repertoires in COVID-19. As for the study in general: The samples span acute and convalescent COVID-19 from the United States, Italy and Spain.

Assignments of participants to cohorts depended upon their own reported clinical history. Germline values: CDR1 MNHEY, CDR2 SMNVEV (reference sequence). After removal of 6 bases from V and 7 bases from J, the junction contained 6 bases not matched to a gene. The CDR3 runs 14 residues. J is TRBJ1-6 and V is TRBV27, with TRBD1 matching over 7 bases. This clonotype originated in a woman in her forties who had recovered from COVID-19. Sequencing was carried out using PBMCs or T cells enriched from blood (not recorded which). The CDR3 protein is CASSQNRGNSPLHF. The DNA for the CDR3 is TGTGCCAGCAGCCAGAACAGGGGAAATTCACCCCTCCACTTT.